This TCR beta chain was found in a study of spatial heterogeneity in lung cancer. Study conclusions and caveats: Counts of expanded intratumoral alpha and beta TCRs tracked tumor mutation counts.

Time point here: sample taken at primary tumor resection. Material for sequencing was whole RNA from tumor, nontumor lung or frozen PBMC, left unsorted. In its sample, this clonotype is medium-sized. The antigen remains undetermined. Every TCR cDNA molecule carried a tag that served as a unique molecular identifier. MiXCR, run by TCRdb on the 5' RACE reads, gives a single entry per CDR3 protein. The sample records fewer than 5,500 distinct CDR3 sequences, about 8.2% being singletons. The length of the CDR3 is 17 residues. The V and J ends lost 2 bases and 2 bases, in that order; junction bases with no gene match: 7. Germline CDR1 is SQVTM and CDR2 is ANQGSEA.

This specimen was lung tumor tissue, taken at surgery. The rearrangement joins TRBV29-1 to TRBJ2-1; 12 nucleotides agree with TRBD2. This TCR came from a female donor with early-stage non-small cell lung cancer. CDR3 amino acids: CSVEQRGLAGPYNEQFF. The DNA for the CDR3 is TGCAGCGTTGAACAGCGGGGACTAGCGGGCCCCTACAATGAGCAGTTCTTC.